Below are 28 T cell receptor beta chains sequenced from a single sample in a study of blood T cell repertoires in COVID-19. Profiled with immunoSEQ multiplex PCR; TCRdb holds only in-frame clones, not every one. Altogether over 150,000 clones are present, around nine tenths being singletons, with the ten largest covering over 15%. Sequencing input: peripheral blood. Source of these receptors: a man in his forties or fifties with COVID-19, enrolled during active disease.

V gene TRBV7-2 combines with J gene TRBJ2-1, with 10 bases aligning to TRBD2. The CDR3 has 15 amino acids. J lost 12 bases, V lost 5 bases, and 13 bases had no gene match. CDR1 and CDR2 (germline): SGHTA, FQGNSA. This chain's CDR3 is CASSGTSGATGVQFF. CDR3 nucleotide sequence: TGTGCCAGCAGCGGAACTAGCGGGGCGACAGGGGTGCAGTTCTTC.

V and J are TRBV20-1 and TRBJ2-1; TRBD2 aligns across 8 bases. The germline gives CDR1 DFQATT, CDR2 SNEGSKA (reference sequence). Trimming removed 3 bases from V and 0 bases from J; junction bases left unmatched: 13. The CDR3 runs to 18 residues. Here the CDR3 reads CSASWWLAGDTSYNEQFF. CDR3 DNA sequence: TGCAGTGCTAGTTGGTGGCTAGCGGGTGACACCTCCTACAATGAGCAGTTCTTC.

This sequence joins TRBV6-2 or TRBV6-3 and TRBJ1-5; D possibly corresponds to TRBD1 (6 bases). Per the germline V gene, CDR1 is MNHEY and CDR2 is SVGEGT. Deletions cut 5 bases from V and 5 bases from J, with 7 bases between. The length of the CDR3 is 12 residues. The CDR3 loop is CASSTGYQPQHF. The CDR3 DNA reads as TGTGCCAGCAGTACAGGGTATCAGCCCCAGCATTTT.

V and J are TRBV5-5 and TRBJ1-6, with TRBD1 matching 8 bases. The CDR3 length is 18 residues. Losses at the gene ends were 3 bases for V and 4 bases for J; bases not matched to a gene: 12. In germline, CDR1 is SGHKS, CDR2 YYEKEE (reference sequence). The CDR3 spells CASSSLPGQGGYNSPLHF. CDR3 coding DNA: TGTGCCAGCAGCTCGCTCCCAGGACAGGGAGGGTATAATTCACCCCTCCACTTT.

This clone was seen more than once but under ten times. V gene TRBV7-9 combines with J gene TRBJ2-1, with 12 nucleotides matching TRBD2. The CDR3 length is 18 residues. Germline CDR1 SEHNR, CDR2 FQNEAQ (reference sequence). V trimming: 4 bases; J trimming: 2 bases; junction bases outside the gene matches: 9. CDR3 nucleotide sequence: TGTGCCAGCAGCTCCAAATGGACTAGCGGGGACCCCTACAATGAGCAGTTCTTC. Amino acid sequence: CASSSKWTSGDPYNEQFF.

The rearrangement joins TRBV10-3 to TRBJ1-3; no reliable D call. CDR1 ENHRY and CDR2 SYGVKD come from the germline V gene. The CDR3 totals 15 residues. The V gene lost 2 bases and the J gene lost 4 bases, with 12 bases spanning the gap. CDR3 region: CAISEKASGGNTIYF. The DNA for the CDR3 is TGTGCCATCAGTGAGAAGGCGTCAGGAGGAAACACCATATATTTT.

The rearrangement joins TRBV6-2 or TRBV6-3 to TRBJ2-1, with 8 bases matching TRBD2. The CDR3 contains 16 residues. Germline V gene sequence: CDR1 MNHEY, CDR2 SVGEGT. With V trimmed by 6 bases and J by 4 bases, 11 bases remained unmatched. CDR3 sequence: CASSTKSGRSYNEQFF. The CDR3 bases are TGTGCCAGCAGCACCAAAAGCGGGAGATCGTACAATGAGCAGTTCTTC.

As to this clone: Its ends do not fully match the called genes, so a read error is possible. The genes are TRBV29-1 and TRBJ1-1; no clear D. Germline V gene data show CDR1 as SQVTM and CDR2 as ANQGSEA. The CDR3 sequence is 12 residues long. The CDR3 protein is CCGWAGNTEAFF. DNA of the CDR3: TGTTGCGGTTGGGCGGGGAACACTGAAGCTTTCTTT. Filled out from reference TRBV29-1 and TRBJ1-1, the complete variable domain reads SAVISQKPSRDICQRGTSLTIQCQVDSQVTMMFWYRQQPGQSLTLIATANQGSEATYESGFVIDKFPISRPNLTFSTLTVSNMSPEDSSIYLCCGWAGNTEAFFGQGTRLTVV.

The J gene is TRBJ2-5, the V gene TRBV20-1; the match to TRBD2 covers 9 bases. The CDR3 runs 15 residues. The germline CDR1 and CDR2 sequences are DFQATT and SNEGSKA (reference sequence). The trim removed 3 bases at V and 5 bases at J, leaving 10 bases unmatched. CDR3 in amino acids: CSASYAGGGWETQYF. CDR3 sequence (DNA): TGCAGTGCTAGTTATGCGGGAGGGGGATGGGAGACCCAGTACTTC.

This chain joins TRBV9 and TRBJ2-7; 7 nucleotides align to TRBD2. CDR3 length equals 15 residues. Germline CDR1 and CDR2: SGDLS and YYNGEE. Trimming took 0 bases from V and 0 from J; bases not matched to a gene: 3. DNA of the CDR3: TGTGCCAGCAGCGTAGCCCCGGGAGGCTCCTACGAGCAGTACTTC. Residues: CASSVAPGGSYEQYF.

The chain recombines TRBV11-2 with TRBJ1-2; 9 nucleotides line up with TRBD1. J gave up 5 bases and V 5 bases, and 9 bases lay outside the gene matches. The CDR3 consists of 15 residues. CDR1 is SGHAT and CDR2 is FQNNGV in the germline V gene. For the CDR3, the DNA is TGTGCCAGCAGCCCCCCGGGACAGGGTCGGTATGGCTACACCTTC. It encodes CASSPPGQGRYGYTF.

J is TRBJ1-3 and V is TRBV6-5, with D maybe TRBD1 (6 bases). Germline lookup yields CDR1 MNHEY and CDR2 SVGAGI. The CDR3 extends over 14 amino acids. The germline V and J ends were trimmed by 7 bases and 0 bases, with 10 bases remaining between them. CDR3 sequence (DNA): TGTGCCAGCAAACAGGGCCTCTCTGGAAACACCATATATTTT. Translation: CASKQGLSGNTIYF.

This chain links TRBV27 with TRBJ2-5; unclear D gene. Between the trimmed V and J ends, which lost 6 bases and 5 bases, there was a span of 7 bases. Germline V CDR1 and CDR2: MNHEY, SMNVEV (reference sequence). This CDR3 region has 11 residues. The CDR3 DNA follows: TGTGCCAGCAGGTCCCCGGAGACCCAGTACTTC. This gives the protein CASRSPETQYF.

The chain recombines TRBV10-3 with TRBJ2-7, with 11 bases identical to TRBD2. The ends lost 8 bases at V and 3 bases at J; junction bases unmatched: 12. Germline lookup yields CDR1 ENHRY and CDR2 SYGVKD. The CDR3 sequence is 16 residues long. This CDR3 reads CAIGALAGDLGYEQYF. For the CDR3, the DNA is TGTGCCATCGGAGCACTAGCGGGGGATCTCGGCTACGAGCAGTACTTC.

The chain links TRBV10-1 to TRBJ2-2; 8 bases are shared with TRBD1. The CDR3 covers 15 residues. V lost 0 bases to trimming and J lost 7 bases; unmatched junction nucleotides: 4. Per the germline V gene, CDR1 is WNHNN and CDR2 is SYGVQD (reference sequence). CDR3 residues: CASSESGQGHGELFF. The CDR3 coding sequence is TGCGCCAGCAGTGAGTCTGGACAGGGTCACGGGGAGCTGTTTTTT.

The chain uses TRBV27 and TRBJ2-5; the match to TRBD1 covers 9 bases. This CDR3 is built from 17 residues. In germline, CDR1 is MNHEY, CDR2 SMNVEV (reference sequence). The junction had 12 bases not matched to a gene; V was cut back by 6 bases and J by 1 base. Here the CDR3 reads CASSLNSGTGSQETQYF. CDR3 nucleotide sequence: TGTGCCAGCAGCCTCAACTCCGGGACAGGGTCCCAAGAGACCCAGTACTTC.

J is TRBJ1-2 and V is TRBV7-9; 11 bases agree with TRBD1. Germline V lookup: CDR1 SEHNR, CDR2 FQNEAQ (reference sequence). Unmatched junction bases numbered 3, after V lost 4 bases and J lost 2 bases. This CDR3 is built from 15 residues. CDR3 coding DNA: TGTGCCAGCAGCTCAGGGGACAGGGGGAACTATGGCTACACCTTC. Protein sequence: CASSSGDRGNYGYTF. Full variable domain (rest looked up from reference TRBV7-9 and TRBJ1-2): DTGVSQNPRHKITKRGQNVTFRCDPISEHNRLYWYRQTLGQGPEFLTYFQNEAQLEKSRLLSDRFSAERPKGSFSTLEIQRTEQGDSAMYLCASSSGDRGNYGYTFGSGTRLTVV.

This chain uses TRBV28 with TRBJ2-7; 9 bases fit TRBD2. V dropped 6 bases and J dropped 4; count of bases not matched to a gene: 13. CDR1 and CDR2 (germline): MDHEN, SYDVKM. The CDR3 is 16 amino acids. CDR3 in amino acids: CASSPEHEAGGYEQYF. The CDR3 nucleotides read TGTGCCAGCAGCCCCGAGCATGAAGCGGGGGGATACGAGCAGTACTTC. Full variable domain (rest looked up from reference TRBV28 and TRBJ2-7): DVKVTQSSRYLVKRTGEKVFLECVQDMDHENMFWYRQDPGLGLRLIYFSYDVKMKEKGDIPEGYSVSREKKERFSLILESASTNQTSMYLCASSPEHEAGGYEQYFGPGTRLTVT.

V and J are TRBV6-6 and TRBJ1-4; D unresolved. The CDR3 has 15 amino acids. Trimming stripped 2 bases from V and 7 bases from J, with 14 bases between. Looked up from germline, CDR1 is MNHNY and CDR2 is SVGAGI (reference sequence). CDR3 bases: TGTGCCAGCAGTTACGAGGGTGTGGGAGGTGAAAAACTGTTTTTT. Amino acid sequence: CASSYEGVGGEKLFF.

V usage is TRBV5-1 and J usage is TRBJ2-7; a possible D gene is TRBD1 (5 bases). Looked up from germline, CDR1 is SGHRS and CDR2 is YFSETQ. This CDR3 is built from 13 residues. V lost 4 bases, J lost 3 bases, and 11 bases lay in between. DNA of the CDR3: TGCGCCAGCAGCATAGGGGCTTTCTACGAGCAGTACTTC. The encoded protein is CASSIGAFYEQYF.

The rearrangement uses TRBV19 and TRBJ1-4; 9 bases match TRBD1. The ends lost 5 bases at V and 5 bases at J; junction bases unmatched: 6. The CDR3 sequence is 15 residues long. CDR1 and CDR2 from the germline V gene are LNHDA and SQIVND (reference sequence). The CDR3 nucleotides are TGTGCCAGTAGTCTCCGACAGGGGGGCAATGAAAAACTGTTTTTT. It translates to CASSLRQGGNEKLFF.

V usage is TRBV18 and J usage is TRBJ1-1, with 9 bases aligning to TRBD1. This CDR3 is 14 amino acids long. V lost 3 bases to trimming and J lost 11 bases; unmatched junction nucleotides: 10. Looked up from germline, CDR1 is KGHSH and CDR2 is LQKENI. The CDR3 is CASSPSTGGNAAFF. CDR3 bases: TGTGCCAGCTCACCCTCGACAGGGGGTAATGCGGCTTTCTTT.

This clone has only one observation. J is TRBJ1-5 and V is TRBV28; D perhaps matches TRBD1 (6 bases). Per the germline V gene, CDR1 is MDHEN and CDR2 is SYDVKM. V was shortened by 6 bases and J by 1 base, with 13 bases between the two germline ends. The CDR3 runs 15 residues. The CDR3 sequence: CASSTPGQSNQPQHF. In DNA form, the CDR3 reads TGTGCCAGCAGCACTCCGGGACAAAGCAATCAGCCCCAGCATTTT.

J is TRBJ2-7 and V is TRBV10-3; possible D gene TRBD1, 5 bases. V was trimmed by 10 bases and J by 1 base, leaving 17 bases between them. The CDR3 extends over 14 amino acids. Germline V lookup: CDR1 ENHRY, CDR2 SYGVKD. This chain's CDR3 is CATEDGQGSYEQYF. In DNA form, the CDR3 reads TGTGCCACCGAAGACGGCCAGGGTTCCTACGAGCAGTACTTC.

The CDR3 reads CATSGGAEETQYF. The CDR3 DNA reads TGTGCCACCAGTGGGGGAGCAGAAGAGACCCAGTACTTC. The rearrangement uses TRBV24-1 and TRBJ2-5, with TRBD2 as a possible D gene (5 bases). V lost 5 bases to trimming and J lost 3 bases, with 9 bases between them. Germline CDR1 is KGHDR and CDR2 is SFDVKD. This CDR3 has 13 residues.

J is TRBJ2-3 and V is TRBV28, with no clear D. Germline V gene sequence: CDR1 MDHEN, CDR2 SYDVKM. This CDR3 spans 14 amino acids. V lost 3 bases and J 6 bases, leaving 13 bases between the germline ends. In DNA, the CDR3 is TGTGCCAGCAGTTTGGGTTCTTTTAGCGATACGCAGTATTTT. Its protein product is CASSLGSFSDTQYF. Full variable domain (missing parts from reference TRBV28 and TRBJ2-3): DVKVTQSSRYLVKRTGEKVFLECVQDMDHENMFWYRQDPGLGLRLIYFSYDVKMKEKGDIPEGYSVSREKKERFSLILESASTNQTSMYLCASSLGSFSDTQYFGPGTRLTVL.

The chain has TRBV15 and TRBJ1-5, with TRBD1 as a possible D gene (5 bases). The V end was cut by 0 bases, the J end by 9 bases, with 15 bases between. Germline V gene lookup returns CDR1 LNHNV and CDR2 YYDKDF (reference sequence). The CDR3 runs 15 residues. Here the CDR3 reads CATSRDNSGGRPQHF. Written as DNA, the CDR3 is TGTGCCACCAGCAGAGATAACAGCGGGGGGAGGCCCCAGCATTTT.

V and J are TRBV6-6 and TRBJ1-6; D not certain. This CDR3 has 16 residues. Germline V lookup: CDR1 MNHNY, CDR2 SVGAGI (reference sequence). Trimming stripped 8 bases from V and 1 base from J, with 15 bases between. The CDR3 DNA reads as TGTGCCAGCGAGGTTGACCTAAGTTCCTATAATTCACCCCTCCACTTT. Translation gives CASEVDLSSYNSPLHF.